A few counts support the clone carrying this T cell receptor (beta chain). No antigen is known for it. The data belong to a study of spatial heterogeneity in lung cancer. The wider study: Sequences of the beta chain were consistently detected in greater numbers than alpha-chain sequences. Study-level findings and limits: Blood contained ubiquitous expanded tumor TCRs more at resection than at follow-up.

Noted time point: sample taken at primary tumor resection. Whole RNA, which was extracted from tumor, nontumor lung tissue or frozen PBMC, was sequenced without any cell sorting. On each TCR cDNA molecule, a unique molecular identifier was present. MiXCR was run by TCRdb on the 5' RACE reads, yielding one entry per CDR3 protein. The sample holds tens of thousands of distinct CDR3 sequences, about 12% seen once. Germline-derived CDR1 and CDR2 are SQVTM and ANQGSEA. J lost 6 bases, V lost 3 bases, and 11 bases had no gene match. The CDR3 runs 15 residues. This receptor was obtained from a male donor with early-stage non-small cell lung cancer. The specimen comprised PBMCs, sampled at surgery. The chain combines TRBV29-1 with TRBJ2-3; 8 bases map to TRBD1. This chain's CDR3 is CSVESRGPSWDTQYF. CDR3 nucleotide sequence: TGCAGCGTTGAGTCCAGGGGGCCTTCCTGGGATACGCAGTATTTT.